Shown below are 16 T cell receptor beta chains from a single sample sequenced in a study of radiotherapy plus CTLA-4 blockade in lung cancer. Sequenced by immunoSEQ multiplex PCR; TCRdb stores in-frame clones only, minus some. The data show roughly 80,000 clones, around 81% seen once. The sample consisted of peripheral blood, taken from a patient treated with radiotherapy plus ipilimumab. The receptors come from a human donor with non-small cell lung cancer who had a partial response to radiotherapy plus ipilimumab. Some clones in this sample may be carry-over from other donors' samples.

The chain links TRBV30 to TRBJ2-2; D gene ambiguous. Germline CDR1 reads GTSNPN; CDR2 reads SVGIG (reference sequence). Trimming stripped 0 bases from V and 1 base from J, with 6 bases between. The CDR3 has 14 residues. The CDR3 region is CAWSVRLNTGELFF. The CDR3 region has the DNA TGTGCCTGGAGTGTACGACTGAACACCGGGGAGCTGTTTTTT. The full variable domain, with the rest looked up from reference TRBV30 and TRBJ2-2, is SQTIHQWPATLVQPVGSPLSLECTVEGTSNPNLYWYRQAAGRGLQLLFYSVGIGQISSEVPQNLSASRPQDRQFILSSKKLLLSDSGFYLCAWSVRLNTGELFFGEGSRLTVL.

J is TRBJ1-2 and V is TRBV18, with TRBD1 identical over 7 bases. This CDR3 is 16 amino acids long. Germline V gives CDR1 KGHSH, CDR2 LQKENI. J was trimmed by 8 bases and V by 3 bases; bases with no gene match: 15. The chain's CDR3 is CASSPWTGGRVEGYTF. As DNA, the CDR3 is TGTGCCAGCTCACCCTGGACAGGCGGAAGGGTTGAGGGCTACACCTTC.

The V gene is TRBV7-6, the J gene TRBJ2-7; 13 nucleotides align to TRBD2. The junction had 9 bases not matched to a gene; V was cut back by 6 bases and J by 4 bases. This CDR3 has 16 residues. Per the germline V gene, CDR1 is SGHVS and CDR2 is FNYEAQ. The CDR3 DNA reads as TGTGCCAGCAGTTCACTAGCGGGAGGGGCCGTGTACGAGCAGTACTTC. It is translated as CASSSLAGGAVYEQYF.

In this sample, this clone turned up once. This chain uses TRBV5-1 with TRBJ2-3, with TRBD2 identical over 7 bases. Germline CDR1 is SGHRS and CDR2 is YFSETQ. CDR3 length: 15 amino acids. V gave up 5 bases and J gave up 2 bases; unmatched junction bases: 8. Here the CDR3 DNA reads TGCGCCAGCAGATTCAACGGGGGGTCCACAGATACGCAGTATTTT. As protein: CASRFNGGSTDTQYF.

This clone was found once. The chain is built from TRBV27 and TRBJ2-5, with 16 bases matching TRBD2. V shed 3 bases and J 4 bases; nucleotides not matched to a gene: 8. This CDR3 has 18 amino acids. Germline loops: CDR1 MNHEY, CDR2 SMNVEV (reference sequence). The CDR3 region is CASSFPGTSGRAGETQYF. The CDR3 DNA reads TGTGCCAGCAGTTTCCCCGGGACTAGCGGGAGGGCCGGAGAGACCCAGTACTTC.

The chain employs TRBV7-7 and TRBJ2-1, with 12 nucleotides matching TRBD2. This CDR3 is built from 15 residues. CDR1 is SSHAT, CDR2 FNYEAQ, per germline (reference sequence). Losses at the gene ends were 0 bases for V and 7 bases for J; bases not matched to a gene: 1. As DNA, the CDR3 is TGTGCCAGCAGCTTAGCGACTAGCGGGAGTAATGAGCAGTTCTTC. The encoded protein is CASSLATSGSNEQFF.

The genes are TRBV11-3 and TRBJ2-2; 7 bases map to TRBD2. CDR3 length: 16 residues. V gave up 1 base and J gave up 4 bases; unmatched junction bases: 6. The germline CDR1 and CDR2 sequences are SGHNT and YENEEA. CDR3 loop: CASSLGLAEATGELFF. CDR3 sequence (DNA): TGTGCCAGCAGCTTAGGGCTAGCGGAGGCCACCGGGGAGCTGTTTTTT.

V gene TRBV7-9 combines with J gene TRBJ1-4; possible D gene TRBD1, 6 bases. V was cut by 5 bases and J by 5 bases, with 18 bases left in between. Germline CDR1 SEHNR, CDR2 FQNEAQ (reference sequence). This CDR3 is 16 amino acids long. The CDR3 DNA is TGTGCCAGCAGCCCCGGGGAGGGGGGAAAGAATGAAAAACTGTTTTTT. This codes for CASSPGEGGKNEKLFF.

The rearrangement uses TRBV12-5 and TRBJ1-5; 8 positions agree with TRBD1. V shed 1 base and J 5 bases; nucleotides not matched to a gene: 4. The CDR3 contains 15 residues. Germline CDR1 and CDR2: LGHNT and FRNRAP. CDR3 DNA: TGTGCTAGTGGTTTGGACGGGACAGGCTATCAGCCCCAGCATTTT. Translating gives CASGLDGTGYQPQHF.

V is TRBV5-1 and J is TRBJ1-2; the D gene is possibly TRBD1 (6 bases). This CDR3 is built from 14 residues. CDR1 is SGHRS, CDR2 YFSETQ, per germline. V was cut by 6 bases and J by 6 bases, with 18 bases left in between. The CDR3 loop reads CASTPFGQPHGYTF. Here the CDR3 DNA reads TGCGCCAGCACCCCTTTTGGACAGCCCCATGGCTACACCTTC. The whole variable domain, remainder taken from reference TRBV5-1 and TRBJ1-2, is KAGVTQTPRYLIKTRGQQVTLSCSPISGHRSVSWYQQTPGQGLQFLFEYFSETQRNKGNFPGRFSGRQFSNSRSEMNVSTLELGDSALYLCASTPFGQPHGYTFGSGTRLTVV.

This clone was observed a single time. The genes are TRBV30 and TRBJ2-2; no definite D call. In germline, CDR1 is GTSNPN, CDR2 SVGIG (reference sequence). Trimming pared 0 bases from V and 2 bases from J, leaving 4 bases between. The CDR3 runs 13 residues. The CDR3 spells CAWSVSNTGELFF. The CDR3 nucleotides read TGTGCCTGGAGTGTCTCTAACACCGGGGAGCTGTTTTTT.

The rearrangement joins TRBV30 to TRBJ2-2; TRBD2 aligns across 8 bases. The CDR3 spans 16 residues. Unmatched junction bases numbered 12, after V lost 3 bases and J lost 6 bases. Germline CDR1 is GTSNPN and CDR2 is SVGIG (reference sequence). CDR3 nucleotides: TGTGCCTGGAGAGCGGTAAGCGGGAGTTCCTCCGGGGAGCTGTTTTTT. Translated: CAWRAVSGSSSGELFF.

This clone was observed a few times. The chain recombines TRBV21-1 with TRBJ1-4; the table's D call, TRBD1, has no DNA check behind it. TRBV21-1 corresponds to a pseudogene. This CDR3 contains 15 residues. The CDR3 region is CASSKQGGKNEKLFF. CDR3 sequence (DNA): TGTGCCAGCAGCAAGCAGGGTGGGAAGAACGAAAAACTGTTTTTT.

The chain recombines TRBV28 with TRBJ2-3; the match to TRBD2 covers 9 bases. CDR1 is MDHEN and CDR2 is SYDVKM in the germline V gene. CDR3 length: 16 amino acids. The V gene end was trimmed by 4 bases and the J gene end by 2 bases; junction bases not matched to a gene: 7. The CDR3 here is CASSYLIAGDTDTQYF. The CDR3 DNA sequence: TGTGCCAGCAGTTACCTGATAGCGGGGGACACAGATACGCAGTATTTT.

The chain joins TRBV27 to TRBJ2-7, with 9 bases aligning to TRBD1. This CDR3 contains 17 residues. V was pared by 3 bases and J by 3 bases, with 12 bases of the junction left unmatched. The germline gives CDR1 MNHEY, CDR2 SMNVEV (reference sequence). The CDR3 here is CASSFGVGQGIHYEQYF. In nucleotides, the CDR3 is TGTGCCAGCAGTTTCGGGGTGGGACAGGGAATTCACTACGAGCAGTACTTC.

The chain links TRBV10-3 to TRBJ2-5; D is ambiguous. The V gene lost 3 bases and the J gene lost 1 base, with 24 bases spanning the gap. CDR3 length equals 19 residues. Germline loops: CDR1 ENHRY, CDR2 SYGVKD. In DNA form, the CDR3 reads TGTGCCATCAGTGAACCACAGATACGTGCCGCGCTTTTCCAAGAGACCCAGTACTTC. This translates into CAISEPQIRAALFQETQYF.